The clone carrying this TCR beta chain came up a few times. Antigen: not known. The CDR3 is 14 residues long. CDR1 and CDR2 (germline): LNHDA, SQIVND (reference sequence). Between the trimmed V and J ends, which lost 1 base and 2 bases, there was a span of 8 bases. Preparation methods for the bulk TCR libraries were those previously described, with listed TCR primers. TCRdb redid the calling of the PCR reads with MiXCR, one entry per CDR3 protein. There are approximately 550,000 distinct CDR3 sequences in the sample; 25% occur only once, and over 0.6% lies in the top ten. Naive CD8 sequencing libraries were generated from approximately 20,000 to 980,000 sorted cells, with 10%, 30% or 50% RNA as input. This sample is part of a study of molecular identifiers for immune sequencing clone quantification. The study, taken as a whole, reports: Over 97% of CMV-specific effector molecules, but under 1% of naive ones, were in clones above 20 copies.

What was sequenced was naive CD8+ T cells from blood, with Jurkat cell RNA spiked in. Indicated subset: FACS-sorted CD8+CD4-CCR7+CD45RA+ naive T cells. The chain uses TRBV19 and TRBJ2-5; D is possibly TRBD1 (5 bases). The source of this sequence is a human donor in good health. Some libraries in this study had Jurkat cell RNA spiked in. CDR3 in DNA: TGTGCCAGTAGTATAGGAGACAGACAAGAGACCCAGTACTTC. Translating gives CASSIGDRQETQYF. The full variable domain, in which reference TRBV19 and TRBJ2-5 provide the parts outside the CDR3, is DGGITQSPKYLFRKEGQNVTLSCEQNLNHDAMYWYRQDPGQGLRLIYYSQIVNDFQKGDIAEGYSVSREKKESFPLTVTSAQKNPTAFYLCASSIGDRQETQYFGPGTRLLVL.